This T cell receptor (beta chain) derives from a study of Graves' ophthalmopathy and Graves' hyperthyroidism. This CDR3 comprises 15 residues. Germline V gene sequence: CDR1 SEHNR, CDR2 FQNEAQ (reference sequence). Trimming removed 2 bases from V and 4 bases from J; junction bases left unmatched: 8. As the template, RNA transcripts were used to amplify TCR beta CDR3 regions. HTBI-primed first-round RT-PCR preceded second-round multiplex PCR. TCRdb passed the multiplex PCR reads through MiXCR, listing each CDR3 protein once. The sample includes some 240,000 distinct CDR3 sequences, around 42% of them seen just once. This clonotype was seen a handful of times.

Sequencing was performed on peripheral blood. This rearrangement joins TRBV7-9 to TRBJ2-7, with 7 bases fitting TRBD2. The clonotype originates from an adult man with Graves' ophthalmopathy. CDR3 nucleotides: TGTGCCAGCAGCTTATCCGGGACTAAGAAGTACGAGCAGTACTTC. This codes for CASSLSGTKKYEQYF.